The 24 T cell receptor beta chains below come from one sample, sequenced in a study of blood T cell repertoires in COVID-19. TCRdb keeps only in-frame clones here, not all; method: immunoSEQ multiplex PCR. The sample shows under 250,000 clones, 75% to 90% of them seen only once. The sequencing input was peripheral blood. The origin of the receptors is a man in his sixties who had recovered from COVID-19.

This rearrangement joins TRBV5-1 to TRBJ2-3; 8 bases match TRBD2. Germline CDR1 reads SGHRS; CDR2 reads YFSETQ. The CDR3 loop spans 15 amino acids. Losses at the gene ends were 0 bases for V and 9 bases for J; bases not matched to a gene: 9. The CDR3 DNA follows: TGCGCCAGCAGCTTGGAACTAGCGGCATTAAGGACGCAGTATTTT. Residues: CASSLELAALRTQYF.

The CDR3: CASSLGGGVNNEQFF. For the CDR3, the DNA is TGTGCCAGCAGCTTAGGCGGGGGGGTCAACAATGAGCAGTTCTTC. The chain uses TRBV11-2 and TRBJ2-1; 9 positions agree with TRBD2. Germline V gene sequence: CDR1 SGHAT, CDR2 FQNNGV. V shed 1 base, J shed 5 bases, and the junction held 3 bases outside the gene matches. The CDR3 has 15 residues. Complete variable domain (other parts from reference TRBV11-2 and TRBJ2-1): EAGVAQSPRYKIIEKRQSVAFWCNPISGHATLYWYQQILGQGPKLLIQFQNNGVVDDSQLPKDRFSAERLKGVDSTLKIQPAKLEDSAVYLCASSLGGGVNNEQFFGPGTRLTVL.

The chain has TRBV12-2 and TRBJ2-3; the tabulated D call, TRBD2, remains unverified against the DNA. TRBV12-2 is marked as a pseudogene. This CDR3 is 14 amino acids long. This CDR3 reads CASRNLPSTDTQYF. The CDR3 nucleotides read TGTGCAAGTCGTAACTTACCTAGCACAGATACGCAGTATTTT.

This rearrangement joins TRBV9 to TRBJ1-5, with 12 positions matching TRBD1. V was clipped by 2 bases and J by 10 bases; unmatched bases: 7. This CDR3 is built from 15 residues. Germline V gene data show CDR1 as SGDLS and CDR2 as YYNGEE. As DNA, the CDR3 is TGTGCCAGCAGCGTCGGGACAGGGGGCATAGGACCCCAGCATTTT. This translates into CASSVGTGGIGPQHF.

This clone was counted only a few times. This chain connects TRBV11-2 to TRBJ1-1; D gene uncertain. The V gene's germline CDR1 is SGHAT and CDR2 FQNNGV. There are 15 residues in the CDR3. Deletions cut 2 bases from V and 1 base from J, with 11 bases between. CDR3 sequence: CASSLLQAKNTEAFF. The CDR3 DNA is TGTGCCAGCAGCTTACTGCAGGCAAAGAACACTGAAGCTTTCTTT. The variable domain in full, completed from reference TRBV11-2 and TRBJ1-1, reads EAGVAQSPRYKIIEKRQSVAFWCNPISGHATLYWYQQILGQGPKLLIQFQNNGVVDDSQLPKDRFSAERLKGVDSTLKIQPAKLEDSAVYLCASSLLQAKNTEAFFGQGTRLTVV.

J is TRBJ2-3 and V is TRBV19; 11 nucleotides line up with TRBD2. CDR1 LNHDA and CDR2 SQIVND come from the germline V gene (reference sequence). There are 16 residues in the CDR3. V shed 3 bases, J shed 11 bases, and the junction held 13 bases outside the gene matches. The CDR3 sequence is CASSIQPSGGPIGQYF. CDR3 DNA sequence: TGTGCCAGTAGTATTCAACCTAGCGGGGGGCCGATCGGGCAGTATTTT.

This chain connects TRBV19 to TRBJ1-5; D is ambiguous. Trimming took 7 bases from V and 4 from J, leaving 23 bases between them. Germline V gene lookup returns CDR1 LNHDA and CDR2 SQIVND (reference sequence). CDR3 length: 17 residues. CDR3 coding DNA: TGTGCCAGTACCGACTTGAGGGTTAGTGGGTCTAATCAGCCCCAGCATTTT. Translated: CASTDLRVSGSNQPQHF.

This chain uses TRBV28 with TRBJ2-1; 7 bases line up with TRBD1. CDR3 length: 14 residues. Per germline, CDR1 MDHEN and CDR2 SYDVKM. V shed 4 bases and J 1 base; nucleotides not matched to a gene: 1. The CDR3 loop is CASSWTGSYNEQFF. The CDR3 DNA reads TGTGCCAGCAGTTGGACAGGTTCCTACAATGAGCAGTTCTTC.

The chain combines TRBV2 with TRBJ2-1, with D hard to call. V was cut by 4 bases and J by 10 bases, with 8 bases left in between. This CDR3 is 11 amino acids long. Germline V gene sequence: CDR1 SNHLY, CDR2 FYNNEI. CDR3 protein: CASSVSREQFF. The DNA for the CDR3 is TGTGCCAGCAGTGTTAGCCGGGAGCAGTTCTTC. The full variable domain, rest sourced from reference TRBV2 and TRBJ2-1, is EPEVTQTPSHQVTQMGQEVILRCVPISNHLYFYWYRQILGQKVEFLVSFYNNEISEKSEIFDDQFSVERPDGSNFTLKIRSTKLEDSAMYFCASSVSREQFFGPGTRLTVL.

This sequence joins TRBV5-4 and TRBJ1-3, with 10 bases fitting TRBD1. CDR1 is SGHNT and CDR2 is YYREEE in the germline V gene (reference sequence). The CDR3 is 15 residues long. The J segment lost 2 bases and the V segment lost 4 bases, leaving 3 bases of the junction unmatched. The CDR3 sequence: CASSTGTGAGNTIYF. As DNA, the CDR3 is TGTGCCAGCAGCACCGGGACAGGGGCTGGAAACACCATATATTTT.

This clone was observed a single time. The gene calls are TRBV5-4 and TRBJ2-3; 10 nucleotides match TRBD2. Trimming cost V 1 base and J 5 bases; bases outside gene matches: 7. There are 16 residues in the CDR3. Germline CDR1 is SGHNT and CDR2 is YYREEE (reference sequence). CDR3 nucleotide sequence: TGTGCCAGCAGCTTGATGAGCGGGAGGGTTGGAGATACGCAGTATTTT. Protein: CASSLMSGRVGDTQYF.

V and J are TRBV27 and TRBJ2-5; D uncertain. The ends were cut back, 0 bases at V and 2 bases at J, with 4 bases in the middle. This CDR3 region has 13 residues. The germline gives CDR1 MNHEY, CDR2 SMNVEV (reference sequence). CDR3 nucleotide sequence: TGTGCCAGCAGTTTATCGAGACAAGAGACCCAGTACTTC. Protein sequence: CASSLSRQETQYF.

The V gene is TRBV30, the J gene TRBJ2-7; a possible D gene is TRBD1 (6 bases). Germline assignment: CDR1 GTSNPN and CDR2 SVGIG (reference sequence). V dropped 8 bases and J dropped 0 bases, with 14 bases sitting between them. The CDR3 extends over 13 amino acids. This CDR3 reads CAASTGTSYEQYF. Written as DNA, the CDR3 is TGTGCCGCTTCAACAGGGACCTCCTACGAGCAGTACTTC.

The chain recombines TRBV6-6 with TRBJ2-7; 7 bases agree with TRBD1. Germline loops: CDR1 MNHNY, CDR2 SVGAGI (reference sequence). The CDR3 spans 14 residues. Trimming at V came to 5 bases and at J to 2 bases, leaving 6 bases not matched to a gene. CDR3 protein: CASSRAGTAYEQYF. The DNA of the CDR3 is TGTGCCAGCAGTAGGGCCGGGACAGCCTACGAGCAGTACTTC.

The V and J genes are TRBV6-5 and TRBJ2-5; 13 bases fit TRBD2. Germline V CDR1 and CDR2: MNHEY, SVGAGI. The CDR3 sequence is 15 residues long. Trimming removed 6 bases from V and 4 bases from J; junction bases left unmatched: 5. For the CDR3, the DNA is TGTGCCAGCAGGCCACTAGCGGGAGGGCCAGAGACCCAGTACTTC. Protein sequence: CASRPLAGGPETQYF.

The J gene is TRBJ2-3, the V gene TRBV6-2 or TRBV6-3, with D maybe TRBD2 (5 bases). The CDR3 is made up of 14 amino acids. Trimming pared 3 bases from V and 10 bases from J, leaving 17 bases between. The V gene's germline CDR1 is MNHEY and CDR2 SVGEGT. The DNA for the CDR3 is TGTGCCAGCAGTTATTCGCTGGGGAGCTTTGCGCAGTATTTT. Encoded protein: CASSYSLGSFAQYF.

The gene calls are TRBV19 and TRBJ1-1; 10 bases map to TRBD1. The CDR3 contains 17 residues. V lost 5 bases, J lost 3 bases, and 12 bases stayed unmatched. In germline, CDR1 is LNHDA, CDR2 SQIVND (reference sequence). The CDR3 sequence: CASSFSRGTGVHTEAFF. For the CDR3, the DNA is TGTGCCAGTAGTTTCTCTCGGGGGACAGGGGTGCACACTGAAGCTTTCTTT.

The CDR3 is CASSMGLAGAETQYF. In DNA form, the CDR3 reads TGTGCCAGCAGCATGGGACTAGCGGGAGCGGAGACCCAGTACTTC. The chain is built from TRBV5-8 and TRBJ2-5; 14 positions agree with TRBD2. The V gene's germline CDR1 is SGHTS and CDR2 YDEGEE. The CDR3 runs to 15 residues. The trim removed 4 bases at V and 5 bases at J, leaving 4 bases unmatched.

The chain recombines TRBV9 with TRBJ2-5, with TRBD1 matching 7 bases. Trimming at V came to 0 bases and at J to 4 bases, leaving 3 bases not matched to a gene. Germline-derived CDR1 and CDR2 are SGDLS and YYNGEE. The CDR3 runs to 14 residues. The CDR3: CASSVDRGVETQYF. The CDR3 region has the DNA TGTGCCAGCAGCGTAGACAGGGGCGTAGAGACCCAGTACTTC.

V and J are TRBV18 and TRBJ2-1; D ambiguous. Germline loops: CDR1 KGHSH, CDR2 LQKENI. V was trimmed by 5 bases and J by 0 bases, leaving 11 bases between them. The CDR3 is 15 residues long. Here the CDR3 DNA reads TGTGCCAGCTCATTTGAACAAAGCTCCTACAATGAGCAGTTCTTC. It specifies CASSFEQSSYNEQFF. The whole variable domain, remainder taken from reference TRBV18 and TRBJ2-1, is NAGVMQNPRHLVRRRGQEARLRCSPMKGHSHVYWYRQLPEEGLKFMVYLQKENIIDESGMPKERFSAEFPKEGPSILRIQQVVRGDSAAYFCASSFEQSSYNEQFFGPGTRLTVL.

This rearrangement joins TRBV19 to TRBJ1-2; TRBD1 agrees at 8 bases. The CDR3 spans 12 residues. V shed 3 bases and J 8 bases; nucleotides not matched to a gene: 2. Germline loops: CDR1 LNHDA, CDR2 SQIVND (reference sequence). The CDR3 DNA reads TGTGCCAGTAGTATCGGACAGGGAGGCTACACCTTC. The encoded protein is CASSIGQGGYTF. Full variable domain (missing parts from reference TRBV19 and TRBJ1-2): DGGITQSPKYLFRKEGQNVTLSCEQNLNHDAMYWYRQDPGQGLRLIYYSQIVNDFQKGDIAEGYSVSREKKESFPLTVTSAQKNPTAFYLCASSIGQGGYTFGSGTRLTVV.

This chain joins TRBV5-6 and TRBJ2-2, with D possibly being TRBD2 (6 bases). The CDR3 loop spans 17 amino acids. Germline V gives CDR1 SGHDT, CDR2 YYEEEE. V gave up 4 bases and J gave up 3 bases, with 19 bases separating them. CDR3: CASSPNSGGGYTGELFF. The CDR3 DNA is TGTGCCAGCAGCCCAAACTCTGGGGGAGGTTACACCGGGGAGCTGTTTTTT.

This clone was observed a single time. The chain combines TRBV7-9 with TRBJ1-6; D is undetermined. The length of the CDR3 is 14 residues. The V gene's germline CDR1 is SEHNR and CDR2 FQNEAQ (reference sequence). Trimming cost V 4 bases and J 9 bases, with 13 bases left between them. The CDR3 region is CASSWAGNISPLHF. The CDR3 nucleotides are TGTGCCAGCAGCTGGGCGGGGAATATTTCACCCCTCCACTTT.

This clone came up a few times. Different DNA sequences within this sample yield the same CDR3. The chain recombines TRBV5-6 with TRBJ2-3; 13 nucleotides agree with TRBD2. Germline V gives CDR1 SGHDT, CDR2 YYEEEE. This CDR3 has 16 amino acids. The junction had 5 bases not matched to a gene; V was cut back by 2 bases and J by 5 bases. CDR3 sequence: CASSFGLAGAKDTQYF. The DNA of the CDR3 is TGTGCCAGCAGCTTCGGACTAGCGGGGGCGAAAGATACGCAGTATTTT.